One T cell receptor beta chain is described in this entry. The target antigen is unknown. The sample belongs to a study of identical twins. Notes on the study in general: Fewer insertions marked abundant cord blood beta clonotypes; young adult naive trended weakly, memory not at all.

CDR3 length: 15 amino acids. V lost 4 bases, J lost 5 bases, and 14 bases stayed unmatched. Germline V CDR1 and CDR2: GTSNPN, SVGIG (reference sequence). TCRdb recomputed calls from the 5' RACE reads with MiXCR, one row per CDR3 protein. This sample has about 660,000 distinct CDR3 sequences, with 8.5% to 9% found just once. These same data were also listed under a study on yellow fever vaccine responses in identical twins.

The sample was PBMCs. This TCR was recovered from a young woman in good health. V and J are TRBV30 and TRBJ2-7; 7 nucleotides match TRBD1. CDR3 sequence (DNA): TGTGCCTGGACTACCTGGGACAGTAAGATAGACGAGCAGTACTTC. This gives the protein CAWTTWDSKIDEQYF.